This T cell receptor (beta chain) was captured by sequencing in a study of shared clonotypes between healthy human individuals. Turning to the study itself: Per donor, three plates held CD4 naive cells, three held CD4 memory, two held CD8 naive and one held CD8 memory.

CDR3 size: 15 residues. Trimming took off 6 bases at V and 1 base at J, with 15 bases between the two ends. Germline V lookup: CDR1 LNHDA, CDR2 SQIVND (reference sequence). This table comes from immunoSEQ multiplex PCR, and its TCRdb copy is limited to in-frame clones, with some not included. The table includes roughly 2.2 million clones, 80% to 95% detected once. This clone has a single count. This chain links TRBV19 with TRBJ2-5, with TRBD2 as a possible D gene (5 bases). The clonotype originates from a man aged 18 to 29 in good health. Some clones in this sample may be carry-over from other donors' samples. The source material was naive CD4+ T cells from PBMCs. Subset meaning: CD45RA+ positively selected. In DNA form, the CDR3 reads TGTGCCAGTAGCCCCACCCCGCGGGTCCAAGAGACCCAGTACTTC. This gives the protein CASSPTPRVQETQYF.